The present T cell receptor (beta chain) was sequenced within a study of T cells in narcolepsy. TCRdb's table, derived via immunoSEQ multiplex PCR, lists solely in-frame clones and lacks some. This table has 30,000 to 40,000 clones, about four fifths appearing once. Germline CDR1 is SGHVS and CDR2 is FQNEAQ. This CDR3 comprises 17 residues. This clone has only one observation. Sequenced: memory (CD45RA-) CD4+ T cells from blood. The V call is TRBV7-8, the J call TRBJ2-5; the match to TRBD2 covers 10 bases. The end of the DNA aligns better with TRBJ2-7, so the J call may be wrong. The source of this sequence is a human donor in good health. The CDR3, as DNA: TGTGCCAGCAGCTTACACCCTAGCGGGGGTGAGTTCTACGAGCAGTACTTC. It translates to CASSLHPSGGEFYEQYF.